The present entry profiles one T cell receptor (beta chain) with its context. What it binds is unknown. These data come from a study of cytomegalovirus exposure and HLA in healthy donors. Study outcomes and limitations: One cluster of highly shared sequence variants probably arose as a sequencing artifact. TCR beta V segments were, for the most part, productive about 90% or about 30% of the time in an earlier analysis. Accurate predictions that matched the HLA-A and HLA-B alleles of most subjects were reportedly made from TCR beta sequences.

Germline V gene data show CDR1 as SGHTA and CDR2 as FQGNSA. The trim removed 8 bases at V and 7 bases at J, leaving 8 bases unmatched. The CDR3 consists of 14 residues. Primers for the PCR totalled 60 Vbeta and 13 Jbeta. Sequencing used immunoSEQ multiplex PCR; TCRdb keeps in-frame clones, though not all of them. The data hold some 120,000 clones, with 80% to 90% observed a single time. V usage is TRBV7-2 and J usage is TRBJ2-7, with 13 bases matching TRBD2. This clonotype originated in a male donor in good health and CMV-seropositive. Input material: PBMCs. The CDR3 DNA is TGTGCCAGCTCCTGGACTAGCGGGAGAAATGAGCAGTACTTC. Its translation is CASSWTSGRNEQYF. The entire variable domain, with the rest obtained from reference TRBV7-2 and TRBJ2-7, is as follows: GAGVSQSPSNKVTEKGKDVELRCDPISGHTALYWYRQSLGQGLEFLIYFQGNSAPDKSGLPSDRFSAERTGGSVSTLTIQRTQQEDSAVYLCASSWTSGRNEQYFGPGTRLTVT.